This is a list of T cell receptor beta chains from one sample in a study of response to subunit inactivated influenza vaccine. MiXCR, run by TCRdb on the RT-PCR reads, gives a single entry per CDR3 protein. This table holds over 800,000 distinct CDR3 sequences, around 20% found once. The source was PBMCs from blood, collected 5 days after vaccination. These receptors were taken from a man in his forties or fifties who received an inactivated influenza vaccine. The CDR3 runs from the conserved cysteine through the conserved F or W. A D gene is named only where the DNA matches it firmly. A row's size may be missing; if present it is once, few, many or a size class.

abundance: -
v_gene: TRBV28
d_gene: -
j_gene: TRBJ1-2
CDR3nt: TGTGCCAGCAGTTTTCCTGAGGGGTTAAACTATGGCTACACCTTC
CDR3aa: CASSFPEGLNYGYTF

abundance: -
v_gene: TRBV6-2/TRBV6-3
d_gene: TRBD2
j_gene: TRBJ2-7
CDR3nt: TGTGCCAGCAGTTACGGGCGCGGGAGTTCCTACGAGCAGTACTTC
CDR3aa: CASSYGRGSSYEQYF

abundance: few
v_gene: TRBV5-1
d_gene: -
j_gene: TRBJ2-7
CDR3nt: TGCGCCAGCAGCGCGGACGTTAGCTCCTACGAGCAGTACTTC
CDR3aa: CASSADVSSYEQYF

abundance: -
v_gene: TRBV6-2/TRBV6-3
d_gene: -
j_gene: TRBJ1-5
CDR3nt: TGTGCCACCAACCGTCCCCATCCCGGGGGGCGTAGCAATCAGCCCCAGCATTTT
CDR3aa: CATNRPHPGGRSNQPQHF

abundance: few
v_gene: TRBV18
d_gene: TRBD1
j_gene: TRBJ2-7
CDR3nt: TGTGCCAGCTCACCACTGGGGACAGGGGCCGAGCAGTACTTC
CDR3aa: CASSPLGTGAEQYF

abundance: -
v_gene: TRBV20-1
d_gene: -
j_gene: TRBJ2-7
CDR3nt: TGCAGTGCATGGCGGGGCAGTAACTACGAGCAGTACTTC
CDR3aa: CSAWRGSNYEQYF

abundance: -
v_gene: TRBV7-8
d_gene: TRBD2
j_gene: TRBJ2-7
CDR3nt: TGTGCCAGCAGCTTAGCGTCGGCTAGCGGATACTACGAGCAGTACTTC
CDR3aa: CASSLASASGYYEQYF

abundance: few
v_gene: TRBV4-3
d_gene: -
j_gene: TRBJ1-1
CDR3nt: TGCGCCAGCAGCCAAGTAGCGGACACTGAAGCTTTCTTT
CDR3aa: CASSQVADTEAFF

abundance: -
v_gene: TRBV2
d_gene: -
j_gene: TRBJ2-7
CDR3nt: TGTGCCAGCAGTGCCGGGGTGTATTCGATCTACGAGCAGTACTTC
CDR3aa: CASSAGVYSIYEQYF

abundance: -
v_gene: TRBV5-6
d_gene: -
j_gene: TRBJ1-1
CDR3nt: TGTGCCAGCAGCTTGATCCGACAGGTCGGTCACACTGAAGCTTTCTTT
CDR3aa: CASSLIRQVGHTEAFF

abundance: -
v_gene: TRBV7-2
d_gene: TRBD2
j_gene: TRBJ2-1
CDR3nt: TGTGCCAGCAGCTTAGCCCCATCTAGCGGGGGGGCCAATGAGCAGTTCTTC
CDR3aa: CASSLAPSSGGANEQFF

abundance: -
v_gene: TRBV20-1
d_gene: TRBD1
j_gene: TRBJ2-7
CDR3nt: TGCAGTGCTGTGACAGGGCTGGGCTACGAGCAGTACTTC
CDR3aa: CSAVTGLGYEQYF

abundance: many
v_gene: TRBV12-3/TRBV12-4
d_gene: -
j_gene: TRBJ2-6
CDR3nt: TGTGCCAGCAGCTTGGGTCCTGGGGCCAACGTCCTGACTTTC
CDR3aa: CASSLGPGANVLTF

abundance: -
v_gene: TRBV6-5
d_gene: -
j_gene: TRBJ2-7
CDR3nt: TGTGCCAGCGCGGGCGAGCAGTACTTC
CDR3aa: CASAGEQYF

abundance: -
v_gene: TRBV5-1
d_gene: TRBD1
j_gene: TRBJ1-2
CDR3nt: TGCGCCAGCAGCTCGGAGGGACAGGCTTACTATGGCTACACCTTC
CDR3aa: CASSSEGQAYYGYTF

abundance: few
v_gene: TRBV12-3/TRBV12-4
d_gene: TRBD2
j_gene: TRBJ2-7
CDR3nt: TGTGCCAGCCGTGGACTAGCGGGAGGGCCTGAGGGATACGAGCAGTACTTC
CDR3aa: CASRGLAGGPEGYEQYF

abundance: many
v_gene: TRBV5-6
d_gene: -
j_gene: TRBJ2-3
CDR3nt: TGTGCCAGCAGCTTCGGGTGGGATACGCAGTATTTT
CDR3aa: CASSFGWDTQYF

abundance: -
v_gene: TRBV7-2
d_gene: -
j_gene: TRBJ1-6
CDR3nt: TGTGCCAGCAGCTTACAGGCTGCATCCTATAATTCACCCCTCCACTTT
CDR3aa: CASSLQAASYNSPLHF

abundance: -
v_gene: TRBV4-3
d_gene: TRBD2
j_gene: TRBJ2-2
CDR3nt: TGCGCCAGCAGCCAAGGGGTAGCGGGAGGGCCTGACACCGGGGAGCTGTTTTTT
CDR3aa: CASSQGVAGGPDTGELFF

abundance: many
v_gene: TRBV12-3/TRBV12-4
d_gene: -
j_gene: TRBJ2-2
CDR3nt: TGTGCCAGCAGTCTCCTGACGGGCGGTGGGGAGCTGTTTTTT
CDR3aa: CASSLLTGGGELFF